The clone carrying this TCR beta chain was counted a single time. Assay used: immunoSEQ multiplex PCR; TCRdb lists only in-frame clones, some missing. In the table there are 20,000 to 25,000 clones, 65% to 90% of which are singletons. This record comes from a study of blood T cell repertoires in COVID-19. Study information: T cells, B-cell-depleted T cells, or PBMCs supplied cDNA or gDNA.

The sample was peripheral blood. This TCR was sampled from a man in his fifties or sixties with active COVID-19.

The CDR3 coding sequence is TGTGCCAGCAGCTTAGATTCTCTAGCGGGGGGGCCTTACACCGGGGAGCTGTTTTTT. It translates to CASSLDSLAGGPYTGELFF. V usage is TRBV11-2 and J usage is TRBJ2-2; 12 nucleotides match TRBD2. The CDR3 spans 19 residues. Trimming took 0 bases from V and 3 from J; bases not matched to a gene: 8. CDR1 and CDR2 (germline): SGHAT, FQNNGV.